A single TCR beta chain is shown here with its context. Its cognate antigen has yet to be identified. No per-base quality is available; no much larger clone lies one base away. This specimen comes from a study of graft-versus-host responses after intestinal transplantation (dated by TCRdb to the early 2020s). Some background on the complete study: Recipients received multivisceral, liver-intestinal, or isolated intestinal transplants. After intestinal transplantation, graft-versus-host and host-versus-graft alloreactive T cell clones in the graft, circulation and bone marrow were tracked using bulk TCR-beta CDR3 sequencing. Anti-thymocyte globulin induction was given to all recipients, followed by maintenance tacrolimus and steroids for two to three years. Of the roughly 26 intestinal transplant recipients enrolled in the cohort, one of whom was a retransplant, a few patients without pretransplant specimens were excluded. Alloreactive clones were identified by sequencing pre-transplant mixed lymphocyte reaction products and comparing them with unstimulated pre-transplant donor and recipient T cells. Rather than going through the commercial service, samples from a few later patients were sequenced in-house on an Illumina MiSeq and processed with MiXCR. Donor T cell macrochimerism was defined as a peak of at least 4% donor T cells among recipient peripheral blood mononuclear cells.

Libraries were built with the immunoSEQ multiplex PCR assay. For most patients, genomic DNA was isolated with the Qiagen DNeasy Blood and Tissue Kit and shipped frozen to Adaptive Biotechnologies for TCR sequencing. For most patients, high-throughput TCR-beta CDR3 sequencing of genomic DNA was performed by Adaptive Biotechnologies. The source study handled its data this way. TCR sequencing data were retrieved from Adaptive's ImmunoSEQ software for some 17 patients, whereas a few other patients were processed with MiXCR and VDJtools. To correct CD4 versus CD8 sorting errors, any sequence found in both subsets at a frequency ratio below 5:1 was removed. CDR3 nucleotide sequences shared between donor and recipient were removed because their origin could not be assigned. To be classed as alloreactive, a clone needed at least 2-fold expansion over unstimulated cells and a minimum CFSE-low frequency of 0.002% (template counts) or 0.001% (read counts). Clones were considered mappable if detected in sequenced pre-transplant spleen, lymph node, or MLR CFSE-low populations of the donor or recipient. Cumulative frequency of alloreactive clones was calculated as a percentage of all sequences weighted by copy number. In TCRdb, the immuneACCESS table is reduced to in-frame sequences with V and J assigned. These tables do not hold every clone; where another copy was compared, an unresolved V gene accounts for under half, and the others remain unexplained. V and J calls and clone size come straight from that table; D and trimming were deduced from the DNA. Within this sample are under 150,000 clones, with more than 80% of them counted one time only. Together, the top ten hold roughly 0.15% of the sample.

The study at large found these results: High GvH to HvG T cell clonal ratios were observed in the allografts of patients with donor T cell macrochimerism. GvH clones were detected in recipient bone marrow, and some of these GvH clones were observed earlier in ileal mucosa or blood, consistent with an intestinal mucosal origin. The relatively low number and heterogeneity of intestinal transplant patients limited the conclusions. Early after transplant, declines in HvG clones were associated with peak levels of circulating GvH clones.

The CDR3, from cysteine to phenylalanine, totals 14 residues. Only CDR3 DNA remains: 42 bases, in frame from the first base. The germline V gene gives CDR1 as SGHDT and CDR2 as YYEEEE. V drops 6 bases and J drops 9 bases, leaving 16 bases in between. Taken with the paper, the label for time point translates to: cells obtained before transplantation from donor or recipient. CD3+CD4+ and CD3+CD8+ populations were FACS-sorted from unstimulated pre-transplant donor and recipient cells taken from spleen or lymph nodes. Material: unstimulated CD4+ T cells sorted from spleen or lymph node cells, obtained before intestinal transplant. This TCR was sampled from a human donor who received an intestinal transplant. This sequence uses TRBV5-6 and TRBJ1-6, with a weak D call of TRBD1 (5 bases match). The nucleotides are TGTGCCAGCAACCCCGCAGGGTCGTTTTCACCCCTCCACTTT. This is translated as CASNPAGSFSPLHF.